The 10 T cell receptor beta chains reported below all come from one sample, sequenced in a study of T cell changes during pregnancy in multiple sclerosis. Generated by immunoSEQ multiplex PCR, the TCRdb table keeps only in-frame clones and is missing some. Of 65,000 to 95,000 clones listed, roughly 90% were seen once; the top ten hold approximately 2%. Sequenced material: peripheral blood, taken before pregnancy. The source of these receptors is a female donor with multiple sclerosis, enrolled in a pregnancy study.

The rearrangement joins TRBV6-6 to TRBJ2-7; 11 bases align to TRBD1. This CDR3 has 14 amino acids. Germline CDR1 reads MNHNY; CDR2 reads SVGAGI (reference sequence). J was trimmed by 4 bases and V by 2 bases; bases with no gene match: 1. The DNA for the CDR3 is TGTGCCAGCAGTTACGGGGACAGGGGGTACGAGCAGTACTTC. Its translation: CASSYGDRGYEQYF.

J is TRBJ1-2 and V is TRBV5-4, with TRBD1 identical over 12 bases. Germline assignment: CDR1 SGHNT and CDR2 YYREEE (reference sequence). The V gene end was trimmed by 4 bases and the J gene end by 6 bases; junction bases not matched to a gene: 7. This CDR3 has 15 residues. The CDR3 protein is CASSPAGTGGHGYTF. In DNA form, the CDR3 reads TGTGCCAGCAGCCCTGCCGGGACAGGGGGCCATGGCTACACCTTC.

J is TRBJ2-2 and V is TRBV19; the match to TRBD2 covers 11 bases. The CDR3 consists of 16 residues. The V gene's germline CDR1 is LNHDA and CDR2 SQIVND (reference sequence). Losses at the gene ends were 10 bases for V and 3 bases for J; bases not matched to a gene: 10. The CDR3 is CAKGELAGGDTGELFF. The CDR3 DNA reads TGTGCCAAAGGGGAGCTAGCGGGGGGCGACACCGGGGAGCTGTTTTTT. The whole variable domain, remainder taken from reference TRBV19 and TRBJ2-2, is DGGITQSPKYLFRKEGQNVTLSCEQNLNHDAMYWYRQDPGQGLRLIYYSQIVNDFQKGDIAEGYSVSREKKESFPLTVTSAQKNPTAFYLCAKGELAGGDTGELFFGEGSRLTVL.

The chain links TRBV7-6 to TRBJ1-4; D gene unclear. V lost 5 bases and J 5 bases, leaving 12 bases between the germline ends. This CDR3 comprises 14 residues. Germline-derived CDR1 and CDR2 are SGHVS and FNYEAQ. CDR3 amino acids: CASSRGVTNEKLFF. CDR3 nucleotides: TGTGCCAGCAGCCGCGGGGTAACGAATGAAAAACTGTTTTTT.

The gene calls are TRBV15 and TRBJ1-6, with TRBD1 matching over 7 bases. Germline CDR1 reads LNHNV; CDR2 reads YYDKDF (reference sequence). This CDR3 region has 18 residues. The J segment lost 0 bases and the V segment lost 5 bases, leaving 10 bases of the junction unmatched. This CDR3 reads CATSPRQGQSSYNSPLHF. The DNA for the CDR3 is TGTGCCACCAGCCCTCGACAGGGACAGAGCTCCTATAATTCACCCCTCCACTTT.

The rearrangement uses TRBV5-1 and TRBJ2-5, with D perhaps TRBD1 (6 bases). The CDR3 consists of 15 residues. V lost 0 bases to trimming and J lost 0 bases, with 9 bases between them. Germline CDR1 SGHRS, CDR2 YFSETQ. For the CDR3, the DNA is TGCGCCAGCAGCTTGGCAGGGGCCGACCAAGAGACCCAGTACTTC. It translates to CASSLAGADQETQYF. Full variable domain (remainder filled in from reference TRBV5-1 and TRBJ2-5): KAGVTQTPRYLIKTRGQQVTLSCSPISGHRSVSWYQQTPGQGLQFLFEYFSETQRNKGNFPGRFSGRQFSNSRSEMNVSTLELGDSALYLCASSLAGADQETQYFGPGTRLLVL.

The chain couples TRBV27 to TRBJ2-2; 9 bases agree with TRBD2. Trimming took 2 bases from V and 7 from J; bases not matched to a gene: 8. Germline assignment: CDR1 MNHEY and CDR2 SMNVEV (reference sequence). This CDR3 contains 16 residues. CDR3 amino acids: CASSLGRGGAIGELFF. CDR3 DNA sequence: TGTGCCAGCAGTTTAGGTCGCGGGGGGGCTATCGGGGAGCTGTTTTTT.

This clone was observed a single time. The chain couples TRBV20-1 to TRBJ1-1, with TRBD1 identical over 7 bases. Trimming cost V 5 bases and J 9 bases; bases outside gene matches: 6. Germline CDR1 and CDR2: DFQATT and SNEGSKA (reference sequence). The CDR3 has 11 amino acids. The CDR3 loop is CSAHKTGKAFF. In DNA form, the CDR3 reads TGCAGTGCTCATAAGACAGGGAAAGCTTTCTTT.

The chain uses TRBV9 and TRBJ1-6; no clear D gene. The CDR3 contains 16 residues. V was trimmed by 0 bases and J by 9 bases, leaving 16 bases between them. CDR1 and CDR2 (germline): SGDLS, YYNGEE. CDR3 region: CASSVDGIPVGSPLHF. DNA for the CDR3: TGTGCCAGCAGCGTAGATGGTATTCCTGTCGGTTCACCCCTCCACTTT.

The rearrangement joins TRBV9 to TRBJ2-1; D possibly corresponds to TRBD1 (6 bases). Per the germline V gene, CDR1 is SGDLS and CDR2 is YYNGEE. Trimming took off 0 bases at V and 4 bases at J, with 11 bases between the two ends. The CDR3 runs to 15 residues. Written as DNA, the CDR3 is TGTGCCAGCAGCGTAGAGGGGGTAATTTACAATGAGCAGTTCTTC. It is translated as CASSVEGVIYNEQFF.